These 32 T cell receptor beta chains were sequenced from one sample in a study of T-cell reconstitution after alpha-beta-depleted transplantation in children. Researchers prepared the TCRbeta library using unique molecular identifiers, the study reports. Using its own MiXCR run on the PCR reads, TCRdb lists one record per CDR3 protein. The sample yields 400,000 to 450,000 distinct CDR3 sequences, about 45% seen once. The sample was PBMCs, taken before TCRalphabeta/CD19-depleted stem cell transplant. The receptor set was obtained from a girl aged 2 to 10 with aplastic anemia, due to receive a stem cell transplant.

This clonotype showed up just a few times. CDR3 sequence reads: CASSYFLGGTEAFF. DNA for the CDR3: TGTGCCAGCAGTTATTTCCTGGGCGGCACTGAAGCTTTCTTT. The V and J genes are TRBV6-5 and TRBJ1-1; D ambiguous. Looked up from germline, CDR1 is MNHEY and CDR2 is SVGAGI. V was pared by 3 bases and J by 4 bases, with 12 bases between. The CDR3 is 14 amino acids.

CDR3 loop: CASYEVAGHNEQFF. CDR3 bases: TGCGCCAGCTATGAGGTCGCGGGACACAATGAGCAGTTCTTC. The V gene is TRBV5-1, the J gene TRBJ2-1; D is perhaps TRBD2 (6 bases). Trimming cost V 7 bases and J 5 bases, with 16 bases left between them. Germline V lookup: CDR1 SGHRS, CDR2 YFSETQ. The CDR3 loop spans 14 amino acids. The whole variable domain, filled in from reference TRBV5-1 and TRBJ2-1, reads KAGVTQTPRYLIKTRGQQVTLSCSPISGHRSVSWYQQTPGQGLQFLFEYFSETQRNKGNFPGRFSGRQFSNSRSEMNVSTLELGDSALYLCASYEVAGHNEQFFGPGTRLTVL.

This chain connects TRBV5-1 to TRBJ1-2, with D hard to call. The germline V and J ends were trimmed by 2 bases and 2 bases, with 10 bases remaining between them. Germline V gene sequence: CDR1 SGHRS, CDR2 YFSETQ. CDR3 length: 14 residues. The CDR3 protein is CASSLGGKNYGYTF. Written as DNA, the CDR3 is TGCGCCAGCAGCTTAGGCGGGAAAAACTATGGCTACACCTTC.

CDR3 in amino acids: CASSLEGVYNEQYF. The CDR3 bases are TGCGCCAGCAGCTTGGAAGGCGTGTACAATGAGCAGTACTTC. This chain uses TRBV5-1 with TRBJ2-1; D unclear. The J call is in doubt because the DNA end fits TRBJ2-7 better. The germline V gene has CDR1 SGHRS and CDR2 YFSETQ. This CDR3 spans 14 amino acids.

This clonotype occurred many times. The V call is TRBV15, the J call TRBJ2-3; D might be TRBD1 or TRBD2, each matching 6 bases. CDR3 length equals 16 residues. The germline gives CDR1 LNHNV, CDR2 YYDKDF (reference sequence). V was trimmed by 0 bases and J by 6 bases, leaving 16 bases between them. CDR3 loop: CATSREVGGGLDTQYF. The CDR3 coding sequence is TGTGCCACCAGCAGAGAGGTGGGGGGCGGGCTCGATACGCAGTATTTT.

The chain combines TRBV6-2 or TRBV6-3 with TRBJ1-5; D is unclear. There are 16 residues in the CDR3. Germline assignment: CDR1 MNHEY and CDR2 SVGEGT. V lost 6 bases to trimming and J lost 0 bases, with 15 bases between them. As DNA, the CDR3 is TGTGCCAGCAGCGATCGTCGAATTGATAGCAATCAGCCCCAGCATTTT. It codes for CASSDRRIDSNQPQHF.

V gene TRBV27 combines with J gene TRBJ2-6; the D call may be TRBD1 or TRBD2 (5 bases each). This CDR3 contains 18 residues. The V end was cut by 4 bases, the J end by 0 bases, with 16 bases between. Per the germline V gene, CDR1 is MNHEY and CDR2 is SMNVEV (reference sequence). The CDR3 region has the DNA TGTGCCAGCAGTTCGGGACGGGGTTGGAGCTCTGGGGCCAACGTCCTGACTTTC. It encodes CASSSGRGWSSGANVLTF.

Here the CDR3 DNA reads TGCAGTGCTAGAGGACAGTGGAACACTGAAGCTTTCTTT. It is translated as CSARGQWNTEAFF. The chain is built from TRBV20-1 and TRBJ1-1; D is possibly TRBD1 (5 bases). The V and J ends lost 1 base and 1 base respectively, with 7 bases between them. CDR1 is DFQATT, CDR2 SNEGSKA, per germline (reference sequence). The CDR3 covers 13 residues.

The chain combines TRBV7-2 with TRBJ2-3; 7 bases agree with TRBD2. Per the germline V gene, CDR1 is SGHTA and CDR2 is FQGNSA. J lost 2 bases, V lost 3 bases, and 5 bases had no gene match. CDR3 length: 15 amino acids. CDR3 coding DNA: TGTGCCAGCAGCTTGAGACTAGCATCCACAGATACGCAGTATTTT. It yields the protein CASSLRLASTDTQYF. The whole variable domain, filled in from reference TRBV7-2 and TRBJ2-3, reads GAGVSQSPSNKVTEKGKDVELRCDPISGHTALYWYRQSLGQGLEFLIYFQGNSAPDKSGLPSDRFSAERTGGSVSTLTIQRTQQEDSAVYLCASSLRLASTDTQYFGPGTRLTVL.

The chain joins TRBV5-1 to TRBJ2-1; no reliable D call. Germline-derived CDR1 and CDR2 are SGHRS and YFSETQ. The ends were cut back, 0 bases at V and 6 bases at J, with 7 bases in the middle. The CDR3 runs 13 residues. The CDR3 is CASSLGARNEQFF. CDR3 DNA: TGCGCCAGCAGCTTGGGGGCCCGCAATGAGCAGTTCTTC.

At least ten counts were recorded for this clonotype. The chain recombines TRBV6-4 with TRBJ2-3, with TRBD2 as a possible D gene (5 bases). This CDR3 spans 18 amino acids. In germline, CDR1 is MRHNA, CDR2 SNTAGT. Between the trimmed V and J ends, which lost 0 bases and 0 bases, there was a span of 16 bases. CDR3 DNA: TGTGCCAGCAGTGACTCCGATAAAACGGGATTAAGCACAGATACGCAGTATTTT. This translates into CASSDSDKTGLSTDTQYF.

The rearrangement uses TRBV5-5 and TRBJ2-3; D is unresolved. This CDR3 is 12 amino acids long. Germline V lookup: CDR1 SGHKS, CDR2 YYEKEE (reference sequence). The V gene lost 0 bases and the J gene lost 5 bases, with 4 bases spanning the gap. CDR3 region: CASSLEIDTQYF. The CDR3 bases are TGTGCCAGCAGCTTGGAGATAGATACGCAGTATTTT. Using reference TRBV5-5 and TRBJ2-3 for the parts outside the CDR3, the full variable domain is DAGVTQSPTHLIKTRGQQVTLRCSPISGHKSVSWYQQVLGQGPQFIFQYYEKEERGRGNFPDRFSARQFPNYSSELNVNALLLGDSALYLCASSLEIDTQYFGPGTRLTVL.

This clonotype was seen ten or more times. The chain has TRBV5-1 and TRBJ2-1; D not resolved. Trimming removed 1 base from V and 3 bases from J, with 8 bases in between. The germline V gene has CDR1 SGHRS and CDR2 YFSETQ. This CDR3 spans 14 amino acids. DNA for the CDR3: TGCGCCAGCAGCTTGTCACTCCGCTACAATGAGCAGTTCTTC. The encoded protein is CASSLSLRYNEQFF.

The chain couples TRBV20-1 to TRBJ2-7, with a tentative D call TRBD2 (5 bases). CDR3 length: 14 amino acids. Germline V gene sequence: CDR1 DFQATT, CDR2 SNEGSKA (reference sequence). Trimming took off 6 bases at V and 1 base at J, with 16 bases between the two ends. The CDR3, as DNA: TGCAGTGCCAAGGACTCAACCGGGTCCTACGAGCAGTACTTC. It is translated as CSAKDSTGSYEQYF.

This clonotype was observed at least ten times. The chain combines TRBV12-3 or TRBV12-4 with TRBJ2-2; D gene ambiguous. Trimming cost V 5 bases and J 6 bases, with 16 bases left between them. The CDR3 has 15 amino acids. As DNA, the CDR3 is TGTGCCAGCAGTCAAGTAATGGGGTCCCCCGGGGAGCTGTTTTTT. Translation: CASSQVMGSPGELFF.

V gene TRBV7-9 combines with J gene TRBJ2-7; TRBD1 matches 9 bases. V trimming: 5 bases; J trimming: 5 bases; junction bases outside the gene matches: 7. CDR1 is SEHNR, CDR2 FQNEAQ, per germline (reference sequence). The CDR3 is made up of 14 amino acids. The CDR3 DNA sequence: TGTGCCAGCAGCGCACAGGGGGCGAGTGACGAGCAGTACTTC. Translation gives CASSAQGASDEQYF.

The chain uses TRBV5-1 and TRBJ2-7, with D maybe TRBD2 (5 bases). CDR1 is SGHRS and CDR2 is YFSETQ in the germline V gene. CDR3 length equals 14 residues. The germline V and J ends were trimmed by 4 bases and 4 bases, with 15 bases remaining between them. The CDR3 DNA sequence: TGCGCCAGCAGCCCGACTCTAAGCGGTTACGAGCAGTACTTC. Its protein is CASSPTLSGYEQYF.

The table lists this clonotype with many counts. The chain has TRBV5-1 and TRBJ2-1, with 7 bases aligning to TRBD2. Trimming removed 1 base from V and 5 bases from J; junction bases left unmatched: 18. This CDR3 contains 19 residues. Germline V CDR1 and CDR2: SGHRS, YFSETQ. The DNA for the CDR3 is TGCGCCAGCAGCTTGTTGTTGTTGGCTAGCGGAGCCACCGACAATGAGCAGTTCTTC. Protein sequence: CASSLLLLASGATDNEQFF.

Only a few counts were recorded for this clonotype. The V gene is TRBV27, the J gene TRBJ2-5; D gene ambiguous. CDR1 and CDR2 from the germline V gene are MNHEY and SMNVEV (reference sequence). Trimming took off 3 bases at V and 7 bases at J, with 9 bases between the two ends. This CDR3 is 12 amino acids long. Written as DNA, the CDR3 is TGTGCCAGCAGTTTGCCGTGGGGGACCCAGTACTTC. Translated: CASSLPWGTQYF.

Turning to this clonotype: One end of the junction varies from germline; a read error may be responsible. The chain joins TRBV20-1 to TRBJ2-1; 7 bases match TRBD1. The CDR3 spans 17 residues. CDR1 and CDR2 from the germline V gene are DFQATT and SNEGSKA (reference sequence). The CDR3: CCARDLQGGPAYNEQFF. CDR3 DNA: TGCTGTGCTAGAGATCTCCAAGGGGGCCCCGCCTACAATGAGCAGTTCTTC.

The sample holds a few counts of this clonotype. This chain uses TRBV28 with TRBJ1-2; D gene uncertain. The germline V gene encodes CDR1 MDHEN and CDR2 SYDVKM. The CDR3 runs to 16 residues. The germline V and J ends were trimmed by 5 bases and 0 bases, with 16 bases remaining between them. CDR3 DNA: TGTGCCAGCAGTCCTGTGAGGAGCCTAGCTAACTATGGCTACACCTTC. It codes for CASSPVRSLANYGYTF.

The chain has TRBV30 and TRBJ1-1; D uncertain. V shed 7 bases and J shed 4 bases, with 16 bases lying between them. Germline V gives CDR1 GTSNPN, CDR2 SVGIG (reference sequence). The CDR3 contains 13 residues. The DNA of the CDR3 is TGTGCCTTCACCAAACAGCGATTCACTGAAGCTTTCTTT. Translating it yields CAFTKQRFTEAFF. Variable domain in full (rest from reference TRBV30 and TRBJ1-1): SQTIHQWPATLVQPVGSPLSLECTVEGTSNPNLYWYRQAAGRGLQLLFYSVGIGQISSEVPQNLSASRPQDRQFILSSKKLLLSDSGFYLCAFTKQRFTEAFFGQGTRLTVV.

This clonotype has ten or more counts. The CDR3: CASSEVGTQYF. For the CDR3, the DNA is TGTGCCAGCAGTGAAGTGGGCACGCAGTATTTT. The rearrangement links TRBV2 to TRBJ2-3, with D hard to call. This CDR3 comprises 11 residues. Germline CDR1 and CDR2: SNHLY and FYNNEI. V lost 1 base, J lost 9 bases, and 5 bases lay in between.

There are a few counts of this clonotype. The genes are TRBV9 and TRBJ2-7, with TRBD2 identical over 13 bases. V lost 3 bases to trimming and J lost 4 bases; unmatched junction nucleotides: 4. The germline V gene encodes CDR1 SGDLS and CDR2 YYNGEE. This CDR3 contains 15 residues. In DNA, the CDR3 is TGTGCCAGCAGCGAAACTAGCGGGGGGGGATACGAGCAGTACTTC. It yields the protein CASSETSGGGYEQYF.

This clonotype was seen only once. The genes are TRBV5-1 and TRBJ2-7, with D perhaps assigned TRBD1 or TRBD2 (5 bases each). Germline V gene lookup returns CDR1 SGHRS and CDR2 YFSETQ. This CDR3 is 16 amino acids long. Deletions cut 1 base from V and 2 bases from J, with 16 bases between. Here the CDR3 DNA reads TGCGCCAGCAGCTTGTCCCGGGGCCGGTCCGCCTACGAGCAGTACTTC. Its protein is CASSLSRGRSAYEQYF.

A note on this clonotype: One end of the junction does not line up with germline, which may come from a read error. This sequence joins TRBV11-2 and TRBJ2-3, with D tentatively TRBD1 or TRBD2 (7 bases each). Germline assignment: CDR1 SGHAT and CDR2 FQNNGV. CDR3 length: 18 amino acids. CDR3 in DNA: TGTGCCAGCAGCTTAATGGCCAGGGGGGGAGTGCGAACAGATACTCAGTATTTT. Protein sequence: CASSLMARGGVRTDTQYF.

The chain recombines TRBV14 with TRBJ2-5; 13 bases line up with TRBD2. This CDR3 is 17 amino acids long. V was pared by 4 bases and J by 4 bases, with 9 bases of the junction left unmatched. CDR1 and CDR2 (germline): SGHDN, FVKESK. The CDR3 DNA follows: TGTGCCAGCAGCCCCGGACTAGCGGGAGCCCGGTTAGAGACCCAGTACTTC. Translation gives CASSPGLAGARLETQYF.

Ten or more counts support this clonotype. The CDR3 loop reads CATRSKTSGFGEQFF. In DNA, the CDR3 is TGTGCCACCAGGTCAAAGACTAGCGGTTTCGGTGAGCAGTTCTTC. The V and J genes are TRBV15 and TRBJ2-1; 9 bases agree with TRBD2. After removal of 6 bases from V and 9 bases from J, the junction contained 12 bases not matched to a gene. Per the germline V gene, CDR1 is LNHNV and CDR2 is YYDKDF (reference sequence). The CDR3 loop spans 15 amino acids. Filled out from reference TRBV15 and TRBJ2-1, the complete variable domain reads DAMVIQNPRYQVTQFGKPVTLSCSQTLNHNVMYWYQQKSSQAPKLLFHYYDKDFNNEADTPDNFQSRRPNTSFCFLDIRSPGLGDTAMYLCATRSKTSGFGEQFFGPGTRLTVL.

V is TRBV20-1 and J is TRBJ2-7; TRBD2 is a possible D gene (5 bases). The length of the CDR3 is 17 residues. V lost 0 bases and J 0 bases, leaving 18 bases between the germline ends. Germline assignment: CDR1 DFQATT and CDR2 SNEGSKA (reference sequence). The DNA for the CDR3 is TGCAGTGCTAGAGATCGGATCGGAGGCGGAGCCTCCTACGAGCAGTACTTC. Translation: CSARDRIGGGASYEQYF.

This clonotype occurred many times. V gene TRBV29-1 combines with J gene TRBJ2-2; D not certain. Trimming took off 6 bases at V and 4 bases at J, with 12 bases between the two ends. This CDR3 has 13 residues. Germline lookup yields CDR1 SQVTM and CDR2 ANQGSEA. The CDR3 is CSVEDRFTGELFF. CDR3 nucleotide sequence: TGCAGCGTAGAGGACCGTTTCACCGGGGAGCTGTTTTTT.

This clonotype was seen ten or more times. The chain carries TRBV7-6 and TRBJ2-3; D is undetermined. The CDR3 spans 15 residues. V was trimmed by 1 base and J by 0 bases, leaving 8 bases between them. The germline V gene encodes CDR1 SGHVS and CDR2 FNYEAQ. The chain's CDR3 is CASSLDPTSTDTQYF. DNA of the CDR3: TGTGCCAGCAGCTTAGACCCGACTAGCACAGATACGCAGTATTTT.

This clonotype was seen a handful of times. The rearrangement joins TRBV6-6 to TRBJ2-7, with D perhaps matching TRBD1 (5 bases). V was cut by 5 bases and J by 3 bases, with 11 bases left in between. Germline loops: CDR1 MNHNY, CDR2 SVGAGI (reference sequence). The CDR3 contains 13 residues. Here the CDR3 reads CASSHTTGYEQYF. For the CDR3, the DNA is TGTGCCAGCAGTCACACAACAGGCTACGAGCAGTACTTC.